These 15 T cell receptor beta chains originate from one sample sequenced in a study of chemoradiotherapy in HPV16-positive cancers. The table came from immunoSEQ multiplex PCR; TCRdb's copy has only in-frame clones and leaves some out. The data show about 68,000 clones, roughly 90% seen once. Sample: blood, taken from a patient who underwent chemoradiotherapy. The receptors derive from a human donor with HPV-associated anogenital cancer.

This chain links TRBV25-1 with TRBJ2-7; no firm D call. Trimming pared 4 bases from V and 0 bases from J, leaving 1 base between. There are 11 residues in the CDR3. Germline CDR1 and CDR2: MGHDK and SYGVNS. The chain's CDR3 is CASSASYEQYF. In nucleotides, the CDR3 is TGTGCCAGCAGTGCCTCCTACGAGCAGTACTTC.

The chain recombines TRBV29-1 with TRBJ2-7, with D possibly TRBD1 on 5 matching bases. The germline V gene encodes CDR1 SQVTM and CDR2 ANQGSEA. The CDR3 contains 14 residues. V lost 1 base to trimming and J lost 4 bases, with 14 bases between them. The CDR3 loop is CSVEAQGKGYEQYF. The CDR3 nucleotides read TGCAGCGTTGAAGCGCAGGGAAAGGGGTACGAGCAGTACTTC.

CDR3 DNA sequence: TGTGCCATCAGTGAGTTCCGAACAGGCCCCAATCAGCCCCAGCATTTT. This gives the protein CAISEFRTGPNQPQHF. This rearrangement joins TRBV10-3 to TRBJ1-5; tentative D call: TRBD1 (5 bases). Per the germline V gene, CDR1 is ENHRY and CDR2 is SYGVKD. There are 16 residues in the CDR3. The V gene lost 1 base and the J gene lost 3 bases, with 13 bases spanning the gap.

The chain combines TRBV18 with TRBJ2-3; 8 bases fit TRBD1. The CDR3 loop spans 16 amino acids. The germline V gene has CDR1 KGHSH and CDR2 LQKENI. J was trimmed by 2 bases and V by 5 bases; bases with no gene match: 9. The CDR3 bases are TGTGCCAGCTCATCCCAGGGGGCGGCTGTCACAGATACGCAGTATTTT. Its translation is CASSSQGAAVTDTQYF.

This clone appeared once. The chain recombines TRBV6-5 with TRBJ1-1; D is possibly TRBD1 (5 bases). The V gene's germline CDR1 is MNHEY and CDR2 SVGAGI. Deletions cut 1 base from V and 7 bases from J, with 7 bases between. This CDR3 is built from 12 residues. The CDR3, as DNA: TGTGCCAGCAGTTACTGGCAGGGTGAAGCTTTCTTT. Translating it yields CASSYWQGEAFF.

This rearrangement joins TRBV5-6 to TRBJ2-5; weak D call: TRBD1 (6 bases). The CDR3 is 15 residues long. The germline V and J ends were trimmed by 3 bases and 2 bases, with 14 bases remaining between them. Germline lookup yields CDR1 SGHDT and CDR2 YYEEEE. The CDR3 spells CASSWITGPQETQYF. CDR3 nucleotide sequence: TGTGCCAGCAGCTGGATAACAGGGCCGCAAGAGACCCAGTACTTC.

The chain joins TRBV27 to TRBJ2-7; D call uncertain. Germline CDR1 MNHEY, CDR2 SMNVEV (reference sequence). V lost 6 bases and J lost 0, with 9 bases in between. This CDR3 comprises 13 residues. The CDR3 is CASSRVNSYEQYF. The DNA for the CDR3 is TGTGCCAGCAGCCGGGTAAACTCCTACGAGCAGTACTTC.

The chain carries TRBV10-2 and TRBJ1-2; TRBD1 might be the D (5 bases). V was shortened by 5 bases and J by 3 bases, with 16 bases between the two germline ends. CDR1 and CDR2 (germline): WSHSY, SAAADI. CDR3 length equals 15 residues. In DNA form, the CDR3 reads TGCGCCAGCAGTCTCTCGCCTGGGGGGTACTATGGCTACACCTTC. Amino acid sequence: CASSLSPGGYYGYTF.

This chain joins TRBV29-1 and TRBJ2-7, with TRBD2 matching over 7 bases. The CDR3 length is 15 residues. Germline lookup yields CDR1 SQVTM and CDR2 ANQGSEA. The ends lost 0 bases at V and 3 bases at J; junction bases unmatched: 8. CDR3 bases: TGCAGCGTTGAAGATCTGGGAGGGTTCGTCTACGAGCAGTACTTC. This codes for CSVEDLGGFVYEQYF.

J is TRBJ2-1 and V is TRBV10-2, with 7 bases matching TRBD1. The J segment lost 4 bases and the V segment lost 6 bases, leaving 6 bases of the junction unmatched. The CDR3 length is 14 residues. From germline, CDR1 is WSHSY and CDR2 SAAADI. Here the CDR3 DNA reads TGCGCCAGCAGCCCGGGACAGAGATACAATGAGCAGTTCTTC. It codes for CASSPGQRYNEQFF.

The chain joins TRBV11-2 to TRBJ2-1; the D gene is possibly TRBD1 (6 bases). The ends were cut back, 2 bases at V and 9 bases at J, with 17 bases in the middle. Looked up from germline, CDR1 is SGHAT and CDR2 is FQNNGV. The CDR3 has 15 amino acids. CDR3 sequence: CASSLYGVGAAEQFF. As DNA, the CDR3 is TGTGCCAGCAGCTTATACGGGGTGGGGGCCGCTGAGCAGTTCTTC.

This rearrangement joins TRBV10-1 to TRBJ2-7; D not resolved. V lost 4 bases and J 7 bases, leaving 14 bases between the germline ends. The CDR3 loop spans 13 amino acids. The germline V gene has CDR1 WNHNN and CDR2 SYGVQD (reference sequence). Written as DNA, the CDR3 is TGCGCCAGCAGTGGAAAGCTTCCCCTGGAGCAGTACTTC. Translated: CASSGKLPLEQYF.

The chain carries TRBV6-5 and TRBJ2-7, with 12 nucleotides matching TRBD2. V shed 5 bases, J shed 4 bases, and the junction held 3 bases outside the gene matches. From germline, CDR1 is MNHEY and CDR2 SVGAGI. The CDR3 loop spans 14 amino acids. DNA for the CDR3: TGTGCCAGCAGTCCACTAGCGGGGGGTTACGAGCAGTACTTC. It specifies CASSPLAGGYEQYF.

V usage is TRBV6-5 and J usage is TRBJ1-2; TRBD1 aligns across 7 bases. CDR3 length: 16 amino acids. Per the germline V gene, CDR1 is MNHEY and CDR2 is SVGAGI. The J segment lost 7 bases and the V segment lost 0 bases, leaving 11 bases of the junction unmatched. This CDR3 reads CASSYSRQGTGGGYTF. The CDR3 coding sequence is TGTGCCAGCAGTTACTCTCGACAGGGCACCGGGGGTGGCTACACCTTC.

The chain combines TRBV7-9 with TRBJ1-6; D not certain. V was cut by 3 bases and J by 7 bases, with 7 bases left in between. The CDR3 contains 13 residues. Germline V gene lookup returns CDR1 SEHNR and CDR2 FQNEAQ (reference sequence). The CDR3 region has the DNA TGTGCCAGCAGCTTGGACTTGAATTCACCCCTCCACTTT. This codes for CASSLDLNSPLHF.